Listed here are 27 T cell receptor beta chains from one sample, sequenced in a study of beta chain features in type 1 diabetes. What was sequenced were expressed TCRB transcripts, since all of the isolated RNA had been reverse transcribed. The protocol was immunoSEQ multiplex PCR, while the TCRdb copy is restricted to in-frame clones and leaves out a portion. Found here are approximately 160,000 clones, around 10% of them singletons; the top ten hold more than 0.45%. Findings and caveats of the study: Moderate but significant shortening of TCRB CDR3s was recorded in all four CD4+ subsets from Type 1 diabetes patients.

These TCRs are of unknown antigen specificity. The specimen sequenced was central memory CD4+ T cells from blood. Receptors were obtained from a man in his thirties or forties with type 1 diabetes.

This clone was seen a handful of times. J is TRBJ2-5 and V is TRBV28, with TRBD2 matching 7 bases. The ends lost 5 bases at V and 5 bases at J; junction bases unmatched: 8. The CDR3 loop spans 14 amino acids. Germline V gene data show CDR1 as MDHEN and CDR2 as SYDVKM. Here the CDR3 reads CASSLTSLRETQYF. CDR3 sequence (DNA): TGTGCCAGCAGTCTGACTAGCTTGAGGGAGACCCAGTACTTC.

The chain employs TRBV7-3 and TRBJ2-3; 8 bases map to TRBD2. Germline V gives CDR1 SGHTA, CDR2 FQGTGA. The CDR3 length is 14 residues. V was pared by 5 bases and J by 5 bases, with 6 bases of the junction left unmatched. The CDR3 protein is CASSAGRAVDTQYF. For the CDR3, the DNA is TGTGCCAGCAGCGCCGGGAGGGCCGTAGATACGCAGTATTTT.

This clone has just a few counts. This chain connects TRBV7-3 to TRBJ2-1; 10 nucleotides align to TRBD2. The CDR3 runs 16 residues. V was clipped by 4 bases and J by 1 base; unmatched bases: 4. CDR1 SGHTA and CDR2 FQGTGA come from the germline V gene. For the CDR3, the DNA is TGTGCCAGCAGCTCGGGACTAGCGCCATCCTACAATGAGCAGTTCTTC. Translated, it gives CASSSGLAPSYNEQFF.

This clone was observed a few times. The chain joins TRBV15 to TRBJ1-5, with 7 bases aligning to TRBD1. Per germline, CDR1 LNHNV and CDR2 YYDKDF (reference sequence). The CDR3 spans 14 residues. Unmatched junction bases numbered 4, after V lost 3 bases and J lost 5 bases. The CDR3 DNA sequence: TGTGCCACCAGCAGGACAGGGTCGGATCAGCCCCAGCATTTT. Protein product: CATSRTGSDQPQHF.

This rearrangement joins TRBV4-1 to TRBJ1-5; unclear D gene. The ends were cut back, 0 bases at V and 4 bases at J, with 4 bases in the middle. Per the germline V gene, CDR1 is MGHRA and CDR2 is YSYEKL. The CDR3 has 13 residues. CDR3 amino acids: CASSQDPNQPQHF. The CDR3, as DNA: TGCGCCAGCAGCCAAGATCCGAATCAGCCCCAGCATTTT.

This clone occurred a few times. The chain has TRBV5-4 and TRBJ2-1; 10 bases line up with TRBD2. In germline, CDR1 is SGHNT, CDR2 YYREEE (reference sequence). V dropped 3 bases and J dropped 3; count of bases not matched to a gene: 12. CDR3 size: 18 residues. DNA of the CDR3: TGTGCCAGCAGCTCACGCGACCGGACTAGCGGCATCTACAATGAGCAGTTCTTC. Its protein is CASSSRDRTSGIYNEQFF.

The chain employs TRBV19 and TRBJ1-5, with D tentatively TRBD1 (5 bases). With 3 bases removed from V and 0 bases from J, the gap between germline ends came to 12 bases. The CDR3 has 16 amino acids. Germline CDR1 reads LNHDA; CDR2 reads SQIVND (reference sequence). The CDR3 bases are TGTGCCAGTAGTATCCTCGAACAGGTTAGCAATCAGCCCCAGCATTTT. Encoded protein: CASSILEQVSNQPQHF.

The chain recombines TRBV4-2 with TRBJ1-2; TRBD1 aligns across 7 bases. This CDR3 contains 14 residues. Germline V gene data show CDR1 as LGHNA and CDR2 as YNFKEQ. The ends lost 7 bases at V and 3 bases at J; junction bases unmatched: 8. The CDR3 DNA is TGTGCCAGCACTAACCGGGACAGCTACTATGGCTACACCTTC. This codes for CASTNRDSYYGYTF.

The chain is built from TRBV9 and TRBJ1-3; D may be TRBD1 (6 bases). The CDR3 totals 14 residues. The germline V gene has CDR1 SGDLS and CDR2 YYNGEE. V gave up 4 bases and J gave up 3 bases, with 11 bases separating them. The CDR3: CASSFGTFGNTIYF. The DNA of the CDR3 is TGTGCCAGCAGCTTCGGGACATTTGGAAACACCATATATTTT.

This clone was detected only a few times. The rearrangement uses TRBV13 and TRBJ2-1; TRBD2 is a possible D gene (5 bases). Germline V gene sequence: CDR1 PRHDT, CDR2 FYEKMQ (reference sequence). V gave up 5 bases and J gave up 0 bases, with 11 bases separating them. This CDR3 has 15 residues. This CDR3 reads CASSKPGSSYNEQFF. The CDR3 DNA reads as TGTGCCAGCAGCAAACCGGGATCCTCCTACAATGAGCAGTTCTTC.

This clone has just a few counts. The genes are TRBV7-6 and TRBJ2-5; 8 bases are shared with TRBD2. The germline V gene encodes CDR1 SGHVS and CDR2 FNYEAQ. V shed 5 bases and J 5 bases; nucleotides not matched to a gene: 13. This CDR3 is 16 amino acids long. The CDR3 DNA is TGTGCCAGCAGCCCTTTTAGCGGGGCCGGGGGGGAGACCCAGTACTTC. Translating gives CASSPFSGAGGETQYF.

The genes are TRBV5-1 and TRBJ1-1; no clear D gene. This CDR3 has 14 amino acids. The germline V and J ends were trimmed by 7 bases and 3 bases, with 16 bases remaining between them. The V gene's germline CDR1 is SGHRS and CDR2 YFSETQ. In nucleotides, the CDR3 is TGCGCCAGCGGTCTGCGGACTCGGGACACTGAAGCTTTCTTT. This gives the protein CASGLRTRDTEAFF.

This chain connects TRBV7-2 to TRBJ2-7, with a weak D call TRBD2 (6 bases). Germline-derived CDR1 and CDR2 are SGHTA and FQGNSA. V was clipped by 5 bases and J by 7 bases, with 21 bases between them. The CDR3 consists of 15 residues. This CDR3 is CASSLQRARTGEQYF. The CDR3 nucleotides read TGTGCCAGCAGCCTACAGCGGGCCCGAACGGGGGAGCAGTACTTC.

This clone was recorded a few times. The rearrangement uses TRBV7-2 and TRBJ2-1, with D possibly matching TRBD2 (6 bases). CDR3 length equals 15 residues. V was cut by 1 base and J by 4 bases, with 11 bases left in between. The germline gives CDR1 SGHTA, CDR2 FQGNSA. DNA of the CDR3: TGTGCCAGCAGCTTAGATGGGGACTTATACAATGAGCAGTTCTTC. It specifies CASSLDGDLYNEQFF.

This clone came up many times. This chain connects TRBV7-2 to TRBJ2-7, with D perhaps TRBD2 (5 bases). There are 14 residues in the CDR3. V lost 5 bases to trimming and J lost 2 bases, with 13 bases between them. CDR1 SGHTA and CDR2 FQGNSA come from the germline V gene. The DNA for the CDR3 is TGTGCCAGCAGCAGAGATGGAGGTCCCTACGAGCAGTACTTC. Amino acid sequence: CASSRDGGPYEQYF.

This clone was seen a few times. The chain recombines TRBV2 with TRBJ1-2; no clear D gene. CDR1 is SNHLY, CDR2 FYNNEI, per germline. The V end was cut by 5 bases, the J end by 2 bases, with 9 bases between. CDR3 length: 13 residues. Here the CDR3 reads CASSSGSNYGYTF. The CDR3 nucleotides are TGTGCCAGCAGTTCAGGCTCAAACTATGGCTACACCTTC.

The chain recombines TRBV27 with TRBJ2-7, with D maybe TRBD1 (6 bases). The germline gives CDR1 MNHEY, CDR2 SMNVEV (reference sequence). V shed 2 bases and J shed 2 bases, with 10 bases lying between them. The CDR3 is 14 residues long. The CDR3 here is CASSLRDIPYEQYF. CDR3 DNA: TGTGCCAGCAGTTTAAGGGACATTCCCTACGAGCAGTACTTC.

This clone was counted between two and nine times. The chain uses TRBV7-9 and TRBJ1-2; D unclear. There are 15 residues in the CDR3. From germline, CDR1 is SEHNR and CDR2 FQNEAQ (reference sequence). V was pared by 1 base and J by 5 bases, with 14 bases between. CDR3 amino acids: CASSLGSERSYGYTF. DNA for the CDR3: TGTGCCAGCAGCTTAGGGAGCGAACGCTCTTATGGCTACACCTTC.

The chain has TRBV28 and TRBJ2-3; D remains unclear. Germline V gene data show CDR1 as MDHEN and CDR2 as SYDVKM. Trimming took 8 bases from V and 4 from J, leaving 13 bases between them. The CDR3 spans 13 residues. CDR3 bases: TGTGCCAGCCGCCCCCCGGGTTCAGATACGCAGTATTTT. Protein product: CASRPPGSDTQYF.

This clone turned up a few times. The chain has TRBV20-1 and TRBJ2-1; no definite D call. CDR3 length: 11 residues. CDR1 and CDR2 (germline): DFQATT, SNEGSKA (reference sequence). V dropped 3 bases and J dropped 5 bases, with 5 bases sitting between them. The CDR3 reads CSASGDNEQFF. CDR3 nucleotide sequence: TGCAGTGCTAGTGGAGACAATGAGCAGTTCTTC.

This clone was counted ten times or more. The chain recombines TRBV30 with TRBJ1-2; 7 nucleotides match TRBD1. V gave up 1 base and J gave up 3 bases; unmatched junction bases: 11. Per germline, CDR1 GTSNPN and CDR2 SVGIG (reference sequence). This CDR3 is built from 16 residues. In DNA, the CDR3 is TGTGCCTGGAGTGGCGCTGGAGGGGGCGCTTACTATGGCTACACCTTC. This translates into CAWSGAGGGAYYGYTF. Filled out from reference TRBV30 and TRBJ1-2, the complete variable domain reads SQTIHQWPATLVQPVGSPLSLECTVEGTSNPNLYWYRQAAGRGLQLLFYSVGIGQISSEVPQNLSASRPQDRQFILSSKKLLLSDSGFYLCAWSGAGGGAYYGYTFGSGTRLTVV.

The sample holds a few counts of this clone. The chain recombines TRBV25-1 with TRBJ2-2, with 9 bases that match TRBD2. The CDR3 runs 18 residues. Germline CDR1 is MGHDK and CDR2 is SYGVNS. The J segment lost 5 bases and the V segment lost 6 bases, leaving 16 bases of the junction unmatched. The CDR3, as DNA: TGTGCCAGCAGCTCAGAAGGGCGCGGGAGGGCCCGAACCGGGGAGCTGTTTTTT. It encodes CASSSEGRGRARTGELFF.

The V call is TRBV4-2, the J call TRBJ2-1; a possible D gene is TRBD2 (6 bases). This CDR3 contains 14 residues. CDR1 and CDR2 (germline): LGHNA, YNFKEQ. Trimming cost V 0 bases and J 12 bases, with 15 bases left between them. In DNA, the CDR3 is TGTGCCAGCAGCCAAGATTCGGGGGTTTCCGGGCAGTTCTTC. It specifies CASSQDSGVSGQFF.

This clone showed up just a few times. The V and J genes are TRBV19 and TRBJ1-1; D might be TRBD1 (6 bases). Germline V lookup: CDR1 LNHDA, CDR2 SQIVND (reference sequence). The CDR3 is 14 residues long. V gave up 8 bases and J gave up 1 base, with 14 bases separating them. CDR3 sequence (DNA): TGTGCCAGTTTCAGGACAGTGTCGAACACTGAAGCTTTCTTT. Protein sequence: CASFRTVSNTEAFF.

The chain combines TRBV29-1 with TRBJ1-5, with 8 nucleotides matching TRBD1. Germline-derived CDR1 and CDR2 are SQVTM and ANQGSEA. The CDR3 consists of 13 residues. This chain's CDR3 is CLCLAGGSQPQHF. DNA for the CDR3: TGCCTGTGTCTGGCAGGGGGCTCTCAGCCCCAGCATTTT.

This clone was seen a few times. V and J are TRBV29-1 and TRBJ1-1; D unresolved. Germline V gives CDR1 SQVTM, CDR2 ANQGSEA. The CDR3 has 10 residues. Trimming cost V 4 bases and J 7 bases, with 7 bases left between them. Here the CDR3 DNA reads TGCAGCGTTGTGTTAATTGAAGCTTTCTTT. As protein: CSVVLIEAFF.

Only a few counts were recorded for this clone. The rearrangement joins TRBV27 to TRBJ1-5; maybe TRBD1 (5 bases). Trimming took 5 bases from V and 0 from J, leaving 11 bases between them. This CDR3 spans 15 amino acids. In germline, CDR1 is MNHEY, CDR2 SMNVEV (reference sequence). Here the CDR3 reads CASSGGVYSNQPQHF. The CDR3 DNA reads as TGTGCCAGCAGTGGGGGGGTTTATAGCAATCAGCCCCAGCATTTT.